The clone carrying this T cell receptor beta chain was seen many times. Its antigen is unknown. This entry belongs to a study of neurological immune-mediated disorders. The study's findings and limits: Private repertoires in all groups were suggested, as expanded clones shared no CDR3 amino acid sequences across subjects.

Synthesis of cDNA used 5'RACE (with 10-nucleotide random UMIs). One entry per CDR3 protein results from TCRdb running MiXCR on the 5' RACE reads. This sample carries fewer than 50,000 distinct CDR3 sequences, around 2.5% of them seen once, and the ten largest clones take 12%. Preparation of the unsorted libraries drew on 2 million PBMCs stored at -80 C. The CDR3 loop spans 18 amino acids. CDR1 is MDHEN, CDR2 SYDVKM, per germline. The germline V and J ends were trimmed by 4 bases and 6 bases, with 24 bases remaining between them. V gene TRBV28 combines with J gene TRBJ2-2, with D possibly matching TRBD1 (6 bases). The sequence was obtained from a man aged 25 to 45 with multiple sclerosis. Sample: PBMCs. The CDR3 here is CASSWFSQGGLNPGELFF. The CDR3 DNA sequence: TGTGCCAGCAGTTGGTTTTCACAGGGCGGTTTGAATCCCGGGGAGCTGTTTTTT.